What follows are 19 T cell receptor beta chains derived from one specimen sequenced in a study of shared clonotypes between healthy human individuals. Some clones are missing from TCRdb's copy, which holds only in-frame ones; the method was immunoSEQ multiplex PCR. The table records around 500,000 clones, roughly 78% of them present only once. Sequenced input: PBMCs. The receptors come from a woman aged 40 to 55 in good health. Some clones in this sample may be carry-over from other donors' samples.

This chain links TRBV6-5 with TRBJ1-5, with a tentative D call TRBD1 (6 bases). Germline values: CDR1 MNHEY, CDR2 SVGAGI. V lost 6 bases and J lost 0, with 12 bases in between. The CDR3 is made up of 15 amino acids. The DNA for the CDR3 is TGTGCCAGCAGACGTACAGGGTTTAGCAATCAGCCCCAGCATTTT. It yields the protein CASRRTGFSNQPQHF.

The chain employs TRBV7-2 and TRBJ2-5, with 7 nucleotides matching TRBD1. V trimming: 5 bases; J trimming: 4 bases; junction bases outside the gene matches: 10. Germline V gene data show CDR1 as SGHTA and CDR2 as FQGNSA. The CDR3 extends over 15 amino acids. The CDR3 coding sequence is TGTGCCAGCAGCCCAAGGGGGCTGGTCGTAGAGACCCAGTACTTC. This sequence encodes CASSPRGLVVETQYF.

The chain employs TRBV5-1 and TRBJ2-1, with a weak D call TRBD1 (6 bases). V was trimmed by 1 base and J by 1 base, leaving 6 bases between them. CDR1 and CDR2 from the germline V gene are SGHRS and YFSETQ. CDR3 length: 14 residues. Written as DNA, the CDR3 is TGCGCCAGCAGCTTGACAGGGTCCTACAATGAGCAGTTCTTC. Protein sequence: CASSLTGSYNEQFF.

V and J are TRBV7-3 and TRBJ2-5; 11 bases match TRBD2. The CDR3 has 18 amino acids. V trimming: 5 bases; J trimming: 3 bases; junction bases outside the gene matches: 14. Germline V CDR1 and CDR2: SGHTA, FQGTGA. CDR3 protein: CASSQIGGTTSGEETQYF. The CDR3 DNA follows: TGTGCCAGCAGCCAAATTGGGGGCACGACTAGCGGGGAAGAGACCCAGTACTTC.

The gene calls are TRBV25-1 and TRBJ2-5; a weak D match, TRBD1 (5 bases). The V end was cut by 1 base, the J end by 4 bases, with 10 bases between. CDR3 length: 14 residues. Germline V gene lookup returns CDR1 MGHDK and CDR2 SYGVNS. The CDR3 bases are TGTGCCAGCAGTGAATCCCAGGGCCGAGAGACCCAGTACTTC. Protein product: CASSESQGRETQYF.

The chain carries TRBV6-1 and TRBJ1-2; no clear D. The ends were cut back, 4 bases at V and 6 bases at J, with 9 bases in the middle. The germline gives CDR1 MNHNS, CDR2 SASEGT. The CDR3 has 12 residues. CDR3 nucleotide sequence: TGTGCCAGCAGTGTTAGAGAAGATGGCTACACCTTC. This gives the protein CASSVREDGYTF.

The chain joins TRBV7-2 to TRBJ1-5; D is ambiguous. Trimming removed 5 bases at V and 5 bases at J, with 10 bases between. CDR3 length: 13 residues. Germline CDR1 is SGHTA and CDR2 is FQGNSA. In DNA, the CDR3 is TGTGCCAGCAGCATCCGGGCGGATCAGCCCCAGCATTTT. Its translation is CASSIRADQPQHF.

The chain carries TRBV19 and TRBJ2-1, with 13 bases identical to TRBD2. The germline V gene encodes CDR1 LNHDA and CDR2 SQIVND (reference sequence). With 6 bases clipped from V and 5 bases from J, the junction kept 7 bases outside the gene matches. CDR3 length: 16 residues. The CDR3 DNA is TGTGCCAGTAGAAAACTAGCGGGAGGGCCGAACAATGAGCAGTTCTTC. Its translation is CASRKLAGGPNNEQFF. Based on the CDR3 plus reference TRBV19 and TRBJ2-1, the full variable domain is DGGITQSPKYLFRKEGQNVTLSCEQNLNHDAMYWYRQDPGQGLRLIYYSQIVNDFQKGDIAEGYSVSREKKESFPLTVTSAQKNPTAFYLCASRKLAGGPNNEQFFGPGTRLTVL.

This sequence joins TRBV5-4 and TRBJ2-5; D gene unclear. The CDR3 runs 13 residues. CDR1 and CDR2 (germline): SGHNT, YYREEE (reference sequence). V was cut by 0 bases and J by 6 bases, with 9 bases left in between. DNA for the CDR3: TGTGCCAGCAGCTTGGCCCCACAGAAGACCCAGTACTTC. Translating gives CASSLAPQKTQYF.

V is TRBV11-2 and J is TRBJ1-4; D remains ambiguous. This CDR3 contains 16 residues. Germline CDR1 reads SGHAT; CDR2 reads FQNNGV. V dropped 5 bases and J dropped 3 bases, with 16 bases sitting between them. For the CDR3, the DNA is TGTGCCAGCAGCCCGGGCCCGCGGCAAGCTAATGAAAAACTGTTTTTT. This codes for CASSPGPRQANEKLFF. The entire variable domain, with the rest obtained from reference TRBV11-2 and TRBJ1-4, is as follows: EAGVAQSPRYKIIEKRQSVAFWCNPISGHATLYWYQQILGQGPKLLIQFQNNGVVDDSQLPKDRFSAERLKGVDSTLKIQPAKLEDSAVYLCASSPGPRQANEKLFFGSGTQLSVL.

Concerning this clone: A much more abundant neighbour one base away suggests this may be a read error. The chain combines TRBV29-1 with TRBJ2-7; maybe TRBD1 (6 bases). Germline assignment: CDR1 SQVTM and CDR2 ANQGSEA. This CDR3 comprises 14 residues. V gave up 4 bases and J gave up 3 bases, with 16 bases separating them. CDR3 nucleotide sequence: TGCAGCGTTGGACAGGTAAATATGTACTACGAGCAGTACTTC. Its translation is CSVGQVNMYYEQYF.

V usage is TRBV6-5 and J usage is TRBJ1-1, with D uncertain. The CDR3 is 14 amino acids. CDR1 and CDR2 (germline): MNHEY, SVGAGI. V was cut by 1 base and J by 4 bases, with 10 bases left in between. DNA of the CDR3: TGTGCCAGCAGTTACTGGGGATCGGGCACTGAAGCTTTCTTT. Translation: CASSYWGSGTEAFF.

The V gene is TRBV5-1, the J gene TRBJ2-5; D is ambiguous. Germline loops: CDR1 SGHRS, CDR2 YFSETQ. The CDR3 is 14 residues long. V lost 0 bases and J 2 bases, leaving 8 bases between the germline ends. This CDR3 reads CASSLVFSQETQYF. The CDR3 DNA is TGCGCCAGCAGCTTGGTGTTCTCACAAGAGACCCAGTACTTC.

The J gene is TRBJ2-5, the V gene TRBV5-4, with D possibly being TRBD1 (6 bases). Germline values: CDR1 SGHNT, CDR2 YYREEE (reference sequence). V was cut by 10 bases and J by 5 bases, with 12 bases left in between. The CDR3 length is 11 residues. CDR3 residues: CADGGRETQYF. In nucleotides, the CDR3 is TGTGCCGATGGGGGCCGGGAGACCCAGTACTTC.

This clone was counted a few times. The rearrangement links TRBV28 to TRBJ1-2; D is perhaps TRBD1 (6 bases). V shed 3 bases and J shed 2 bases, with 13 bases lying between them. The CDR3 is made up of 15 amino acids. CDR1 MDHEN and CDR2 SYDVKM come from the germline V gene. CDR3 amino acids: CASSFGTSLNYGYTF. CDR3 nucleotide sequence: TGTGCCAGCAGTTTCGGGACAAGCCTCAACTATGGCTACACCTTC.

The rearrangement links TRBV6-6 to TRBJ2-7, with a weak D call TRBD2 (5 bases). Per germline, CDR1 MNHNY and CDR2 SVGAGI (reference sequence). Trimming stripped 2 bases from V and 9 bases from J, with 17 bases between. The CDR3 spans 14 residues. The CDR3 sequence is CASSYGGFVEWQYF. The CDR3 coding sequence is TGTGCCAGCAGTTACGGCGGGTTTGTCGAGTGGCAGTACTTC.

The chain joins TRBV7-3 to TRBJ2-1; 10 bases agree with TRBD2. This CDR3 region has 15 residues. CDR1 SGHTA and CDR2 FQGTGA come from the germline V gene. Germline trimming cut 5 bases from V and 7 bases from J; bases unmatched to any gene: 8. The CDR3 protein is CASSPRTSGLNEQFF. The CDR3 coding sequence is TGTGCCAGCAGCCCCCGGACTAGCGGATTGAATGAGCAGTTCTTC.

The chain is built from TRBV6-1 and TRBJ2-3; 9 bases match TRBD1. Germline assignment: CDR1 MNHNS and CDR2 SASEGT. The CDR3 contains 14 residues. J lost 5 bases, V lost 3 bases, and 3 bases had no gene match. CDR3 loop: CASSDGQGKDTQYF. The CDR3 nucleotides read TGTGCCAGCAGTGATGGACAGGGGAAAGATACGCAGTATTTT.

The V gene is TRBV2, the J gene TRBJ2-5, with a weak D call TRBD1 (6 bases). In germline, CDR1 is SNHLY, CDR2 FYNNEI. The CDR3 has 13 residues. V lost 6 bases and J lost 3, with 11 bases in between. The CDR3 reads CASSPGQEETQYF. The CDR3 DNA reads as TGTGCCAGCAGCCCGGGACAAGAAGAGACCCAGTACTTC. The full variable domain, completed using reference TRBV2 and TRBJ2-5, is EPEVTQTPSHQVTQMGQEVILRCVPISNHLYFYWYRQILGQKVEFLVSFYNNEISEKSEIFDDQFSVERPDGSNFTLKIRSTKLEDSAMYFCASSPGQEETQYFGPGTRLLVL.